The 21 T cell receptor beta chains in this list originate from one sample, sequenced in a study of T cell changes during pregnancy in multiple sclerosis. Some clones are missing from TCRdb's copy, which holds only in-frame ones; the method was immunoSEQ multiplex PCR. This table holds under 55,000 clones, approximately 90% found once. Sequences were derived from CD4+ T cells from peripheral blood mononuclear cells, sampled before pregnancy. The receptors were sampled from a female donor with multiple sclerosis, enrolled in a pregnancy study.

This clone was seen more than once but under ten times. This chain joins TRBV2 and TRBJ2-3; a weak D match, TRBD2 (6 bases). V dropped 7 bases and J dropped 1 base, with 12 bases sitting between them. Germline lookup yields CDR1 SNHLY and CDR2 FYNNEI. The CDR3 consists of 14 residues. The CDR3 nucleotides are TGTGCCAGCAAAGGAGGGGCTCGCACAGATACGCAGTATTTT. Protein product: CASKGGARTDTQYF.

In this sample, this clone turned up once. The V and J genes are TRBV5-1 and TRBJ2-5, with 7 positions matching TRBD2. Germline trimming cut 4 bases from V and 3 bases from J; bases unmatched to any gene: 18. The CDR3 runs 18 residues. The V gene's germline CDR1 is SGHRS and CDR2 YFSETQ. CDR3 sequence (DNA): TGCGCCAGCAGCATGGTGGGGGGGGGAGGGACCCCAGAAGAGACCCAGTACTTC. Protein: CASSMVGGGGTPEETQYF.

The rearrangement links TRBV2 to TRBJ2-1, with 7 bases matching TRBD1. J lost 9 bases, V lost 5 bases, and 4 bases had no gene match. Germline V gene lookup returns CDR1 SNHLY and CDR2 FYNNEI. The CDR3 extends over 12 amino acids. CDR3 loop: CASSLQGSEQFF. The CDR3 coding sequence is TGTGCCAGCAGTCTACAGGGGAGTGAGCAGTTCTTC.

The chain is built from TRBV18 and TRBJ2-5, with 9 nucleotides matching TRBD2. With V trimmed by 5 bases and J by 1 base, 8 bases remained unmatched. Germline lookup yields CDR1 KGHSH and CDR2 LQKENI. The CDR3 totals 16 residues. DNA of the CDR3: TGTGCCAGCTCAAGGGTTGGCGGGAGGGCCCAAGAGACCCAGTACTTC. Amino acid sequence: CASSRVGGRAQETQYF.

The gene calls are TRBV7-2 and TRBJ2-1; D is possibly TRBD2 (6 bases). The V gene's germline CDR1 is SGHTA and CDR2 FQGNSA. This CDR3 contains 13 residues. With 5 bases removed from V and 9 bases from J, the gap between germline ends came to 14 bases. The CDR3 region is CASSPSWGVEQFF. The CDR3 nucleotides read TGTGCCAGCAGCCCCTCGTGGGGGGTTGAGCAGTTCTTC. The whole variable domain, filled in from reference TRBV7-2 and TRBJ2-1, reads GAGVSQSPSNKVTEKGKDVELRCDPISGHTALYWYRQSLGQGLEFLIYFQGNSAPDKSGLPSDRFSAERTGGSVSTLTIQRTQQEDSAVYLCASSPSWGVEQFFGPGTRLTVL.

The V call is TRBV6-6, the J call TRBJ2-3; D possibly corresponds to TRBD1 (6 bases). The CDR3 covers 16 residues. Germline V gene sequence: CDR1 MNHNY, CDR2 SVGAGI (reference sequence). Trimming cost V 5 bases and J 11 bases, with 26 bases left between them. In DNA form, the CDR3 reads TGTGCCAGCAGTCACGACAGGTTTTCTCTCCGGGAAGGGCAGTATTTT. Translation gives CASSHDRFSLREGQYF.

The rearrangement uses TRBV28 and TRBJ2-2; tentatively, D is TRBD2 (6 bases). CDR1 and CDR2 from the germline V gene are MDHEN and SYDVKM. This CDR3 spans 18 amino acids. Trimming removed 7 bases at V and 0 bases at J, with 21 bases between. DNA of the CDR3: TGTGCCAGCACCAGCATCGGGACTTTGAGGCCGAACACCGGGGAGCTGTTTTTT. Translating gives CASTSIGTLRPNTGELFF.

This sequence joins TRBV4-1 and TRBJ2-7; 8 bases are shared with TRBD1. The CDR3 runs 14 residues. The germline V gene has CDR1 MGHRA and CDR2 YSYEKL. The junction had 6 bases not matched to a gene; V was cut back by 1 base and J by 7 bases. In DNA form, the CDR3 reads TGCGCCAGCAGCCAAGGAGACAGGGGTAGGGAGCAGTACTTC. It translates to CASSQGDRGREQYF.

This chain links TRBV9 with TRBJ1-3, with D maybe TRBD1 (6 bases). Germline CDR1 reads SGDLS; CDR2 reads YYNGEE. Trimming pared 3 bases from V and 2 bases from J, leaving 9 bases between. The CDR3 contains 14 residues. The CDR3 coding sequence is TGTGCCAGCAGCGCGAGGGGGACTGGAAACACCATATATTTT. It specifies CASSARGTGNTIYF. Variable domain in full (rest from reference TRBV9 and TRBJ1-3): DSGVTQTPKHLITATGQRVTLRCSPRSGDLSVYWYQQSLDQGLQFLIQYYNGEERAKGNILERFSAQQFPDLHSELNLSSLELGDSALYFCASSARGTGNTIYFGEGSWLTVV.

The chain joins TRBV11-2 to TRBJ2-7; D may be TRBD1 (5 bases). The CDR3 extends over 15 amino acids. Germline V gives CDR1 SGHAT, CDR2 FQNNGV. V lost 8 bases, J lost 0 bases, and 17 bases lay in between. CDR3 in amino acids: CASGRIQGSSYEQYF. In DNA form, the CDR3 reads TGTGCCAGCGGTCGTATCCAGGGAAGCTCCTACGAGCAGTACTTC.

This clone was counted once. CDR3 coding DNA: TGTGCCAGCAGCCCCTCCCCAGGGTTCCGCTCTGGAAACACCATATATTTT. As protein: CASSPSPGFRSGNTIYF. The chain uses TRBV9 and TRBJ1-3; perhaps TRBD1 as D (5 bases). Germline V gene sequence: CDR1 SGDLS, CDR2 YYNGEE. Trimming pared 4 bases from V and 0 bases from J, leaving 17 bases between. The CDR3 loop spans 17 amino acids.

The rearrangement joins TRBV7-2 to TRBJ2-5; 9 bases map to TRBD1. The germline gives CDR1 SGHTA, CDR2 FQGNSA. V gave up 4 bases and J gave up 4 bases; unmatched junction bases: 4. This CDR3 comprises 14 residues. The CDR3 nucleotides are TGTGCCAGCAGCTCGGGACAGGGCGGAGAGACCCAGTACTTC. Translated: CASSSGQGGETQYF.

The CDR3 loop is CASSWGPPVQPQHF. DNA for the CDR3: TGTGCCAGCAGTTGGGGCCCACCGGTCCAGCCCCAGCATTTT. V is TRBV28 and J is TRBJ1-5, with D tentatively TRBD1 (5 bases). V was trimmed by 4 bases and J by 7 bases, leaving 14 bases between them. Germline loops: CDR1 MDHEN, CDR2 SYDVKM. This CDR3 is 14 amino acids long.

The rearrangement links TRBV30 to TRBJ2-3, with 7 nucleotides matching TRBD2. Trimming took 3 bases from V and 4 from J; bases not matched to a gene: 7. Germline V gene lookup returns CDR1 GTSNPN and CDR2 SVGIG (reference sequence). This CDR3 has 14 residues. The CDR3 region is CAWRRSGIPDTQYF. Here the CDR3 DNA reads TGTGCCTGGAGAAGGAGCGGGATACCAGATACGCAGTATTTT. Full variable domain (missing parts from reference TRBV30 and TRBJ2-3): SQTIHQWPATLVQPVGSPLSLECTVEGTSNPNLYWYRQAAGRGLQLLFYSVGIGQISSEVPQNLSASRPQDRQFILSSKKLLLSDSGFYLCAWRRSGIPDTQYFGPGTRLTVL.

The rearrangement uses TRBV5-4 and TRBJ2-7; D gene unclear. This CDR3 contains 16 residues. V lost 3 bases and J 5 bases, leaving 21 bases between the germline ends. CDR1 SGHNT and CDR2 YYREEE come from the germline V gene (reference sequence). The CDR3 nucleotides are TGTGCCAGCAGCTCGTACCGAGCAGGAAAGGTTGACGAGCAGTACTTC. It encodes CASSSYRAGKVDEQYF.

The CDR3 is CSVGQGIRSYEQYF. Written as DNA, the CDR3 is TGCAGCGTTGGCCAGGGGATAAGGTCCTACGAGCAGTACTTC. This chain uses TRBV29-1 with TRBJ2-7, with D tentatively TRBD1 (6 bases). There are 14 residues in the CDR3. CDR1 is SQVTM and CDR2 is ANQGSEA in the germline V gene. Trimming took 4 bases from V and 1 from J, leaving 14 bases between them.

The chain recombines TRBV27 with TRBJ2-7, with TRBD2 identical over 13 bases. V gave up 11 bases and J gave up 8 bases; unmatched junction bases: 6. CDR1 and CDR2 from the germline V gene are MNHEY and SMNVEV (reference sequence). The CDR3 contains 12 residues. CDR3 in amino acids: CASGLAGVQQYF. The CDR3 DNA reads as TGTGCCTCCGGACTAGCGGGAGTTCAGCAGTACTTC.

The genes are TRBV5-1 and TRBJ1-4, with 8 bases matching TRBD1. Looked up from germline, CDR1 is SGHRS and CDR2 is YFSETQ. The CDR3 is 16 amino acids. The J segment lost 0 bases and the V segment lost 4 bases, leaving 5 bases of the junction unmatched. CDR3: CASSARQGTTNEKLFF. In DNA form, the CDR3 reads TGCGCCAGCAGCGCCCGACAGGGGACAACTAATGAAAAACTGTTTTTT.

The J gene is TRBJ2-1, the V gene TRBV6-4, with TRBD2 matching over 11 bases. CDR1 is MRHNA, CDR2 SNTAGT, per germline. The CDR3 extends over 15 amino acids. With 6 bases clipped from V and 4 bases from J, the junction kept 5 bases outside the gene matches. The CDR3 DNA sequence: TGTGCCAGCAGCGCCGGGACTAGCGGTTACAATGAGCAGTTCTTC. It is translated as CASSAGTSGYNEQFF.

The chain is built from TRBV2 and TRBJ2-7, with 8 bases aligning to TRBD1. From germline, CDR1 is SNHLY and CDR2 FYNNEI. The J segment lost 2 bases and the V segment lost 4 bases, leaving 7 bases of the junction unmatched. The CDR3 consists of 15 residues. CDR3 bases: TGTGCCAGCAGTGCATTGGACAGGGATCCCTACGAGCAGTACTTC. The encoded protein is CASSALDRDPYEQYF.

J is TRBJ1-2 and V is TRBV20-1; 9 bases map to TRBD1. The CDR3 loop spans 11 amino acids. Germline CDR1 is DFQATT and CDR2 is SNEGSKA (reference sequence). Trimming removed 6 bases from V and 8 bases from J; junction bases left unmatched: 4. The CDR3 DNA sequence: TGCAGTGCGGGGACAGGGCACGGCTACACCTTC. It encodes CSAGTGHGYTF.